The clone carrying this T cell receptor beta chain was counted many times. Its antigen is still unknown. The data were obtained in a study of T cells in Graves' hyperthyroidism and ophthalmopathy. Whole-study findings and limits: Before onset, ophthalmopathy was predicted by the model a median roughly 6.8 months earlier.

Amplification targeted TCR beta CDR3 regions from RNA transcripts. A first-round RT-PCR of the TCR CDR3 used the HTBI primer set. TCRdb used MiXCR to reprocess the multiplex PCR reads, holding one entry per CDR3 protein. In the table there are a few hundred thousand distinct CDR3 sequences, about a sixth of which are singletons. What was sequenced was blood. This TCR was sampled from a woman younger than 45 with Graves' hyperthyroidism.

The CDR3 nucleotides read TGTGCCAGCGACAGGGGTTCGTACGAGCAGTACTTC. Amino acids: CASDRGSYEQYF. J is TRBJ2-7 and V is TRBV6-2 or TRBV6-3, with 8 positions matching TRBD1. The CDR3 extends over 12 amino acids. The germline gives CDR1 MNHEY, CDR2 SVGEGT. The V and J ends lost 8 bases and 4 bases, in that order; junction bases with no gene match: 4.